Here is one TCR beta chain with its context. The record originates from a study of blood T cell repertoires in COVID-19. Study in general: PBMCs, B-cell-depleted T cells, or T cells were the source of the cDNA or gDNA that made up the material.

The CDR3 runs 16 residues. CDR1 SGHTA and CDR2 FQGNSA come from the germline V gene. Trimming cost V 4 bases and J 4 bases, with 19 bases left between them. TCRdb keeps only in-frame clones here, not all; method: immunoSEQ multiplex PCR. The sample contains some 80,000 clones, roughly 80% of which appear only once. The chain is built from TRBV7-2 and TRBJ2-5; D might be TRBD2 (6 bases). The sequenced material came from peripheral blood. This sequence originates from a human donor in a cohort sampled during active COVID-19. CDR3 region: CASSSQDLRGAETQYF. In DNA form, the CDR3 reads TGTGCCAGCAGCTCCCAGGACCTCCGCGGGGCAGAGACCCAGTACTTC.